Included here is one TCR beta chain sequence, with context. As yet, its antigen is unknown. This record comes from a study of T cell responses to AZD1222 COVID-19 vaccine. Assay: immunoSEQ multiplex PCR; the TCRdb copy retains only in-frame clones and omits some. The sample has 200,000 or so clones, approximately 94% seen once. Pooled in the analysis were second doses at about 4 or about 12 weeks. This CDR3 comprises 20 residues. CDR1 and CDR2 (germline): LNHNV, YYDKDF (reference sequence). V shed 4 bases and J 1 base; nucleotides not matched to a gene: 13. Notes on the study in general: Nearly half of spike-specific TCRs reportedly target unmutated variant regions.

The TCR comes from an adult who received the AZD1222 COVID-19 vaccine. The V call is TRBV15, the J call TRBJ2-3; 14 nucleotides match TRBD2. The sample was peripheral blood, taken 28 days after the second AZD1222 dose. As DNA, the CDR3 is TGTGCCACCAGCACCGACCGGACTAGCGGGGGGTTTTTACGCACAGATACGCAGTATTTT. Residues: CATSTDRTSGGFLRTDTQYF. Based on the CDR3 plus reference TRBV15 and TRBJ2-3, the full variable domain is DAMVIQNPRYQVTQFGKPVTLSCSQTLNHNVMYWYQQKSSQAPKLLFHYYDKDFNNEADTPDNFQSRRPNTSFCFLDIRSPGLGDTAMYLCATSTDRTSGGFLRTDTQYFGPGTRLTVL.